This TCR beta chain was sequenced for a study of T-cell reconstitution after alpha-beta-depleted transplantation in children (dated by TCRdb to about 2016). For the study in its entirety: Using TCR repertoire profiling, the study followed T-cell immune reconstitution in a quantitative way in children after TCRalphabeta/CD19-depleted allogeneic hematopoietic cell transplantation. Study-level results and caveats: Hyperexpanded clone frequencies declined over subsequent months; after one year, T-cell counts and TCRbeta diversity were mostly attributed to newly produced T cells. About two months after transplant, the apparently early recovery of alphabetaT-cell counts reportedly depended on just several hundred clones that had expanded rapidly and came from non-depleted graft cells. In some patients, the high TCRbeta diversity seen at day 60 was put down to recipient T cells and intrathymic progenitors that had survived conditioning.

From the cysteine through the phenylalanine, the CDR3 covers 14 amino acids. Only the CDR3 region is kept as DNA, spanning 42 bases read in frame from base 1. The V end loses 3 bases and the J end loses 0 bases, and a stretch of 7 bases separates them. CDR1 and CDR2, per the germline V gene, are SGDLS and YYNGEE. Library preparation was by PCR. The sequencer listed for this sample is Illumina HiSeq 2500. TCR library preparation used molecular barcoding, with unique molecular identifiers applied to normalize quantification of the TCRbeta repertoire. TCRdb redid the processing of the public reads, applying fastp at Q25 and MiXCR, and retained in-frame beta chains. When rows share a CDR3 protein, they turn into one entry using the most common DNA and genes. The sample records hundreds of thousands of distinct CDR3 sequences, around 15% of which are singletons. Around 4.5% of the sample rests with the top ten.

This clonotype was observed a handful of times. The antigen it recognizes is unknown. Qualities for individual bases were not recorded, and no much larger clone is one base off. The treatment or condition label here, explained by the study, means: allogeneic hematopoietic cell transplantation with graft depleted of TCRalphabeta T cells and CD19 B cells. Transplant recipients were children who received TCRalphabeta/CD19-depleted allogeneic hematopoietic cell grafts. Sequenced here: PBMCs, mostly from graft donor cells, sampled 360 days after TCRalphabeta/CD19-depleted stem cell transplant. This sequence originates from a male patient younger than 18 who had a stem cell transplant for acute lymphoblastic leukemia, so the T cells may come from the graft donor. The chain uses TRBV9 and TRBJ2-1, with the D gene uncertain. The nucleotide sequence is given as TGTGCCAGCAGCGAAATTGGCTCCTACAATGAGCAGTTCTTC. This encodes CASSEIGSYNEQFF.